These 7 T cell receptor beta chains were sequenced from one sample in a study of blood T cell repertoires in COVID-19. Profiled with immunoSEQ multiplex PCR; TCRdb holds only in-frame clones, not every one. Of approximately 500,000 clones in the sample, approximately 91% were seen once. Sample: peripheral blood. The receptor source for this set is a woman in her forties or fifties with COVID-19, enrolled during active disease.

The rearrangement links TRBV6-5 to TRBJ2-7; weak D call: TRBD1 (6 bases). The CDR3 has 14 amino acids. Germline V gives CDR1 MNHEY, CDR2 SVGAGI. Trimming took 6 bases from V and 5 from J, leaving 17 bases between them. CDR3: CASRPGRGRNEQYF. In DNA form, the CDR3 reads TGTGCCAGCAGGCCCGGCAGGGGCAGGAACGAGCAGTACTTC.

The chain has TRBV29-1 and TRBJ2-2; D not resolved. Germline assignment: CDR1 SQVTM and CDR2 ANQGSEA. CDR3 length equals 12 residues. V was clipped by 2 bases and J by 5 bases, with 6 bases between them. The CDR3 protein is CSVEPQTGELFF. The CDR3 DNA reads as TGCAGCGTTGAACCCCAGACCGGGGAGCTGTTTTTT.

The J gene is TRBJ1-2, the V gene TRBV5-4, with a possible D match to TRBD1 (5 bases). Germline V gives CDR1 SGHNT, CDR2 YYREEE (reference sequence). V dropped 0 bases and J dropped 7 bases, with 10 bases sitting between them. The CDR3 spans 13 residues. The CDR3 DNA reads TGTGCCAGCAGCTTGGGCACAGGAAGTGGCTACACCTTC. It yields the protein CASSLGTGSGYTF.

The chain has TRBV2 and TRBJ2-1, with 14 bases lining up with TRBD2. V lost 4 bases, J lost 4 bases, and 0 bases stayed unmatched. The length of the CDR3 is 15 residues. Per the germline V gene, CDR1 is SNHLY and CDR2 is FYNNEI. The DNA for the CDR3 is TGTGCCAGCAGTGGGACTAGCGGGGGGTACAATGAGCAGTTCTTC. It encodes CASSGTSGGYNEQFF.

The V call is TRBV9, the J call TRBJ1-1; a weak D match, TRBD1 (5 bases). The germline V gene has CDR1 SGDLS and CDR2 YYNGEE. Trimming pared 4 bases from V and 4 bases from J, leaving 17 bases between. The CDR3 covers 15 residues. The DNA for the CDR3 is TGTGCCAGCAGCCCCCAACCCGGGGGGACCACTGAAGCTTTCTTT. It yields the protein CASSPQPGGTTEAFF.

CDR3 nucleotides: TGCGCCAGCAGCTTTCAGGGGACCACCCCTGAAGCTTTCTTT. It translates to CASSFQGTTPEAFF. V gene TRBV5-1 combines with J gene TRBJ1-1; TRBD1 is a possible D gene (6 bases). The germline CDR1 and CDR2 sequences are SGHRS and YFSETQ. The CDR3 is made up of 14 amino acids. The V end lost 2 bases, the J end lost 6 bases, and 14 bases lay between the germline ends.

The chain is built from TRBV7-6 and TRBJ1-2; 9 positions match TRBD1. Per the germline V gene, CDR1 is SGHVS and CDR2 is FNYEAQ. CDR3 length: 18 residues. The ends lost 5 bases at V and 3 bases at J; junction bases unmatched: 16. CDR3 loop: CASSRGTGTTTRDYGYTF. As DNA, the CDR3 is TGTGCCAGCAGCCGCGGGACAGGGACCACCACCAGGGACTATGGCTACACCTTC.